Listed here are 29 T cell receptor beta chains from one sample, sequenced in a study of OX40 agonist ivuxolimab in advanced cancers. The protocol was immunoSEQ multiplex PCR, while the TCRdb copy is restricted to in-frame clones and leaves out a portion. The sample has about 28,000 clones; 80% are singletons. Sequencing used CD4+ or CD8+ T cells sorted from blood, obtained in a trial of the OX40 agonist ivuxolimab. These receptor sequences come from an adult with an advanced solid tumor such as melanoma, head and neck, liver or kidney cancer.

This sequence joins TRBV7-1 and TRBJ1-2, with D possibly matching TRBD1 (5 bases). TRBV7-1 counts as an open reading frame of uncertain function. With 5 bases removed from V and 4 bases from J, the gap between germline ends came to 8 bases. The CDR3 is made up of 12 amino acids. CDR3 in DNA: TGTGCCAGCAGCCCAGGGTCCTATGGCTACACCTTC. Encoded protein: CASSPGSYGYTF.

This clone was seen only a few times. CDR3 DNA: TGTGCCAGCAGCTTAGCGTCGGACACTTACTACGAGCAGTACTTC. Protein product: CASSLASDTYYEQYF. The V gene is TRBV7-2, the J gene TRBJ2-7; D might be TRBD1 (5 bases). Germline CDR1 is SGHTA and CDR2 is FQGNSA. The length of the CDR3 is 15 residues. The ends were cut back, 0 bases at V and 3 bases at J, with 12 bases in the middle.

This clone was counted between two and nine times. This sequence joins TRBV4-3 and TRBJ2-3; unclear D gene. V was cut by 4 bases and J by 0 bases, with 11 bases left in between. CDR3 length: 15 residues. Germline CDR1 reads LGHNA; CDR2 reads YSLEER. The CDR3 is CASSRDGSSTDTQYF. CDR3 nucleotide sequence: TGCGCCAGCAGCCGAGACGGGTCTAGCACAGATACGCAGTATTTT.

In the case of this clone: The same CDR3 is also encoded by other DNA sequences in this sample. V is TRBV7-9 and J is TRBJ2-1; possible D gene TRBD1, 6 bases. The CDR3 is 14 amino acids. Trimming removed 5 bases from V and 7 bases from J, with 15 bases in between. Per germline, CDR1 SEHNR and CDR2 FQNEAQ (reference sequence). CDR3 residues: CASSVRQVVNEQFF. CDR3 nucleotides: TGTGCCAGCAGCGTACGACAGGTAGTTAATGAGCAGTTCTTC.

The chain couples TRBV7-9 to TRBJ2-7, with 7 bases aligning to TRBD1. V dropped 1 base and J dropped 0; count of bases not matched to a gene: 3. Germline CDR1 is SEHNR and CDR2 is FQNEAQ (reference sequence). This CDR3 is 15 amino acids long. CDR3 amino acids: CASSLDRGYSYEQYF. Written as DNA, the CDR3 is TGTGCCAGCAGCTTAGACAGGGGCTACTCCTACGAGCAGTACTTC.

V usage is TRBV27 and J usage is TRBJ1-1; D is unclear. V lost 2 bases to trimming and J lost 0 bases, with 10 bases between them. The CDR3 spans 15 residues. Germline V gene sequence: CDR1 MNHEY, CDR2 SMNVEV (reference sequence). Written as DNA, the CDR3 is TGTGCCAGCAGTTTAACCCAACGGATGAACACTGAAGCTTTCTTT. Protein sequence: CASSLTQRMNTEAFF.

The V and J genes are TRBV19 and TRBJ2-5; either TRBD1 or TRBD2 may supply D (5 bases each). The better agreement between TRBJ2-7 and the DNA end casts doubt on the J call. CDR1 LNHDA and CDR2 SQIVND come from the germline V gene (reference sequence). The CDR3 is 15 amino acids. CDR3 sequence: CASSYTGTSGHEQYF. In DNA form, the CDR3 reads TGTGCCAGTAGTTACACCGGGACCTCGGGACACGAGCAGTACTTC.

By frequency in the sample, this clone is medium-sized. The J gene is TRBJ2-7, the V gene TRBV6-5; 8 bases fit TRBD1. From germline, CDR1 is MNHEY and CDR2 SVGAGI. Losses at the gene ends were 0 bases for V and 7 bases for J; bases not matched to a gene: 8. This CDR3 has 15 residues. CDR3 in DNA: TGTGCCAGCAGTTACTCTACAGGGGGATTGAGGGAGCAGTACTTC. This codes for CASSYSTGGLREQYF.

V and J are TRBV10-3 and TRBJ2-2, with a weak D call TRBD1 (5 bases). Trimming left V 4 bases short and J 1 base short, with 7 bases between. The CDR3 length is 14 residues. CDR1 is ENHRY and CDR2 is SYGVKD in the germline V gene. This CDR3 is CAISGDRNTGELFF. DNA for the CDR3: TGTGCCATCAGTGGAGACAGGAACACCGGGGAGCTGTTTTTT.

By sample fraction, this clone is large. Here the CDR3 DNA reads TGCGCCAGCAGCCAAGATCTGAAGGGCTCTGGGGCCAACGTCCTGACTTTC. Translating gives CASSQDLKGSGANVLTF. The chain is built from TRBV4-3 and TRBJ2-6; no firm D call. Trimming took 0 bases from V and 0 from J, leaving 9 bases between them. The V gene's germline CDR1 is LGHNA and CDR2 YSLEER. CDR3 length equals 17 residues.

The rearrangement links TRBV19 to TRBJ1-2; 11 bases line up with TRBD1. This CDR3 is 13 amino acids long. The germline gives CDR1 LNHDA, CDR2 SQIVND (reference sequence). Germline trimming cut 9 bases from V and 2 bases from J; bases unmatched to any gene: 2. DNA for the CDR3: TGTGCCAGCGGGACAGGGGGAAACTATGGCTACACCTTC. This gives the protein CASGTGGNYGYTF.

The chain uses TRBV4-3 and TRBJ1-3; D call uncertain. The CDR3 runs 14 residues. V dropped 4 bases and J dropped 2 bases, with 9 bases sitting between them. Germline V gene data show CDR1 as LGHNA and CDR2 as YSLEER. Here the CDR3 DNA reads TGCGCCAGCAGCCCGTTCGAGGCTGGAAACACCATATATTTT. Protein product: CASSPFEAGNTIYF.

This sequence joins TRBV4-2 and TRBJ1-2, with D perhaps matching TRBD1 (5 bases). This CDR3 contains 16 residues. Trimming cost V 0 bases and J 3 bases, with 14 bases left between them. Germline V gene sequence: CDR1 LGHNA, CDR2 YNFKEQ. As DNA, the CDR3 is TGTGCCAGCAGCCAAGAATTCGGGGGGTTTGACTATGGCTACACCTTC. Translation: CASSQEFGGFDYGYTF.

This sequence joins TRBV7-8 and TRBJ1-5, with D possibly TRBD1 on 5 matching bases. Germline V gene lookup returns CDR1 SGHVS and CDR2 FQNEAQ. CDR3 length equals 15 residues. V lost 1 base to trimming and J lost 7 bases, with 14 bases between them. This CDR3 reads CASSLEAGSGQPQHF. Written as DNA, the CDR3 is TGTGCCAGCAGCTTAGAGGCGGGGTCAGGGCAGCCCCAGCATTTT.

This clone appeared a single time. This sequence joins TRBV11-3 and TRBJ1-2, with a tentative D call TRBD1 (6 bases). CDR1 is SGHNT, CDR2 YENEEA, per germline. The CDR3 loop spans 12 amino acids. Trimming removed 3 bases at V and 9 bases at J, with 11 bases between. CDR3: CASSFIQGSYTF. CDR3 nucleotide sequence: TGTGCCAGCAGCTTCATACAGGGCAGCTACACCTTC.

The rearrangement joins TRBV28 to TRBJ1-3; TRBD1 is a possible D gene (6 bases). The germline V and J ends were trimmed by 9 bases and 5 bases, with 20 bases remaining between them. In germline, CDR1 is MDHEN, CDR2 SYDVKM. CDR3 length: 15 residues. CDR3 loop: CASARGQYLRNTIYF. Here the CDR3 DNA reads TGTGCCAGTGCACGTGGACAGTATCTGAGAAACACCATATATTTT.

The genes are TRBV28 and TRBJ1-6; possibly TRBD1 for D (6 bases). CDR1 MDHEN and CDR2 SYDVKM come from the germline V gene. The CDR3 runs to 14 residues. V was trimmed by 10 bases and J by 3 bases, leaving 13 bases between them. As DNA, the CDR3 is TGTGCCACCCCAGGGGCCGACTATAATTCACCCCTCCACTTT. This gives the protein CATPGADYNSPLHF.

CDR3 sequence: CASSLEGGLDEQFF. The CDR3, as DNA: TGTGCCAGCAGCTTGGAAGGGGGGTTGGATGAGCAGTTCTTC. The chain carries TRBV5-4 and TRBJ2-1; D may be TRBD1 or TRBD2 (6 bases each). The germline gives CDR1 SGHNT, CDR2 YYREEE (reference sequence). This CDR3 contains 14 residues. V was shortened by 0 bases and J by 8 bases, with 12 bases between the two germline ends.

The chain's CDR3 is CASSQYRENTEAFF. DNA for the CDR3: TGCGCCAGCAGCCAGTACAGAGAGAACACTGAAGCTTTCTTT. This chain connects TRBV4-1 to TRBJ1-1, with D unresolved. Germline V gene sequence: CDR1 MGHRA, CDR2 YSYEKL. Trimming pared 3 bases from V and 1 base from J, leaving 9 bases between. This CDR3 region has 14 residues.

The chain has TRBV5-6 and TRBJ1-5; possibly TRBD1 for D (6 bases). The V gene's germline CDR1 is SGHDT and CDR2 YYEEEE. The CDR3 consists of 15 residues. Trimming took off 0 bases at V and 1 base at J, with 8 bases between the two ends. The CDR3 nucleotides read TGTGCCAGCAGCTTGGTAGGGGGGAGCAATCAGCCCCAGCATTTT. It encodes CASSLVGGSNQPQHF. The full variable domain, in which reference TRBV5-6 and TRBJ1-5 provide the parts outside the CDR3, is DAGVTQSPTHLIKTRGQQVTLRCSPKSGHDTVSWYQQALGQGPQFIFQYYEEEERQRGNFPDRFSGHQFPNYSSELNVNALLLGDSALYLCASSLVGGSNQPQHFGDGTRLSIL.

The chain employs TRBV11-2 and TRBJ2-7, with TRBD1 matching 9 bases. The junction had 7 bases not matched to a gene; V was cut back by 5 bases and J by 5 bases. This CDR3 spans 14 amino acids. Germline values: CDR1 SGHAT, CDR2 FQNNGV. The CDR3 nucleotides are TGTGCCAGCAGCCCCAGACAGGGGGGCGACGAGCAGTACTTC. This sequence encodes CASSPRQGGDEQYF.

The J gene is TRBJ1-1, the V gene TRBV6-1, with unresolved D. Trimming took off 6 bases at V and 3 bases at J, with 11 bases between the two ends. The CDR3 totals 13 residues. The germline gives CDR1 MNHNS, CDR2 SASEGT. CDR3 amino acids: CASRRTVYTEAFF. The CDR3 DNA reads as TGTGCCAGCAGGAGAACAGTCTACACTGAAGCTTTCTTT.

This clone was found a few times. The chain recombines TRBV7-2 with TRBJ1-2; D gene unclear. The CDR3 is 14 residues long. CDR1 and CDR2 (germline): SGHTA, FQGNSA. V was trimmed by 0 bases and J by 2 bases, leaving 7 bases between them. Here the CDR3 DNA reads TGTGCCAGCAGCTTAGCTTCAGCGAACTATGGCTACACCTTC. Translation gives CASSLASANYGYTF.

This chain connects TRBV7-8 to TRBJ1-5; D possibly corresponds to TRBD1 (6 bases). This CDR3 has 15 amino acids. Germline CDR1 reads SGHVS; CDR2 reads FQNEAQ. Trimming cost V 1 base and J 6 bases, with 13 bases left between them. The CDR3, as DNA: TGTGCCAGCAGCTTAGAGGGGGGTCTAAGTCAGCCCCAGCATTTT. Translating it yields CASSLEGGLSQPQHF.

Judged by abundance, this clone is medium-sized. The chain has TRBV11-2 and TRBJ2-2, with 7 positions matching TRBD1. V shed 4 bases, J shed 6 bases, and the junction held 11 bases outside the gene matches. Germline lookup yields CDR1 SGHAT and CDR2 FQNNGV. The CDR3 extends over 16 amino acids. CDR3 nucleotide sequence: TGTGCCAGCAGCTCAAGACAGGGCCTTAGCGCCGGGGAGCTGTTTTTT. As protein: CASSSRQGLSAGELFF.

This rearrangement joins TRBV11-2 to TRBJ2-1, with D maybe TRBD1 (7 bases). The CDR3 spans 15 residues. Germline V gene lookup returns CDR1 SGHAT and CDR2 FQNNGV. V was shortened by 5 bases and J by 2 bases, with 13 bases between the two germline ends. The CDR3 DNA reads as TGTGCCAGCAGCCCAGGGGGGACAGCCTACAATGAGCAGTTCTTC. This codes for CASSPGGTAYNEQFF.

The chain couples TRBV7-2 to TRBJ2-3; a weak D match, TRBD1 (5 bases). Per the germline V gene, CDR1 is SGHTA and CDR2 is FQGNSA. The CDR3 is 16 amino acids. The V and J ends lost 2 bases and 2 bases respectively, with 14 bases between them. This chain's CDR3 is CASSLIYQGPTDTQYF. Written as DNA, the CDR3 is TGTGCCAGCAGCTTAATATATCAGGGCCCCACAGATACGCAGTATTTT.

The chain employs TRBV14 and TRBJ1-1; possibly TRBD1 for D (5 bases). CDR3 length: 14 residues. The V end lost 0 bases, the J end lost 7 bases, and 12 bases lay between the germline ends. Germline V gene sequence: CDR1 SGHDN, CDR2 FVKESK. The CDR3 DNA follows: TGTGCCAGCAGCCAAGATGGGGCAAGCCTTGAAGCTTTCTTT. It codes for CASSQDGASLEAFF.

This chain uses TRBV13 with TRBJ1-1, with a tentative D call TRBD1 (5 bases). CDR1 and CDR2 from the germline V gene are PRHDT and FYEKMQ (reference sequence). This CDR3 has 13 amino acids. Trimming cost V 6 bases and J 3 bases, with 11 bases left between them. This CDR3 is CASSPGFHTEAFF. CDR3 coding DNA: TGTGCCAGCAGTCCAGGGTTCCACACTGAAGCTTTCTTT.